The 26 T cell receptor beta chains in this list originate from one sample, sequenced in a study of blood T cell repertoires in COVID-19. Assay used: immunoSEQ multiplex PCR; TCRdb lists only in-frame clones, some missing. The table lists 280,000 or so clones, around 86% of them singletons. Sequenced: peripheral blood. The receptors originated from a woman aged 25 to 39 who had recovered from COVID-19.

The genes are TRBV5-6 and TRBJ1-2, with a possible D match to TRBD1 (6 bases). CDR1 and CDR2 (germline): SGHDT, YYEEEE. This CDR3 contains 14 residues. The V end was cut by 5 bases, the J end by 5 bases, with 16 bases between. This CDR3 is CASSYRQAPYGYTF. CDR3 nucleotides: TGTGCCAGCAGTTATAGACAGGCTCCGTATGGCTACACCTTC.

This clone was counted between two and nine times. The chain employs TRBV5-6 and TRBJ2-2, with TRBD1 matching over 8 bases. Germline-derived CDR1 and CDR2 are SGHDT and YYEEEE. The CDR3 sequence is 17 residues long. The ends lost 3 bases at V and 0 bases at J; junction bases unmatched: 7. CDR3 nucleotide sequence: TGTGCCAGCAGCTGGACAGGGTACTTGGCGAACACCGGGGAGCTGTTTTTT. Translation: CASSWTGYLANTGELFF. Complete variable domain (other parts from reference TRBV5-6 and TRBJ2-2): DAGVTQSPTHLIKTRGQQVTLRCSPKSGHDTVSWYQQALGQGPQFIFQYYEEEERQRGNFPDRFSGHQFPNYSSELNVNALLLGDSALYLCASSWTGYLANTGELFFGEGSRLTVL.

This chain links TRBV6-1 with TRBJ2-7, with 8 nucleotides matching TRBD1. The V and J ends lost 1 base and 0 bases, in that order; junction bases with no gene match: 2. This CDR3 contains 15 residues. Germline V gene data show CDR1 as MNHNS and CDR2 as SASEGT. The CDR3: CASSEDQGASYEQYF. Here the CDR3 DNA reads TGTGCCAGCAGTGAAGATCAGGGGGCCTCCTACGAGCAGTACTTC.

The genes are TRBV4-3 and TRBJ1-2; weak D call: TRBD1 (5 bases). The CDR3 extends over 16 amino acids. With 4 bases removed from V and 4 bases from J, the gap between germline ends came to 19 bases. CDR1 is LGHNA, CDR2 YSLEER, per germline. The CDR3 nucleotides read TGCGCCAGCAGCCTCGTAGGGGCTCGACGTTCCTATGGCTACACCTTC. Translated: CASSLVGARRSYGYTF.

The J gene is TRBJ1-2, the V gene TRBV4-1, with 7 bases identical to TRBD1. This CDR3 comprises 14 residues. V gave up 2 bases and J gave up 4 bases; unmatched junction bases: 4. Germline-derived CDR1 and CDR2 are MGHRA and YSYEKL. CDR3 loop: CASSQNRDSYGYTF. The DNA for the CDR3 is TGCGCCAGCAGCCAAAACCGGGACAGCTATGGCTACACCTTC.

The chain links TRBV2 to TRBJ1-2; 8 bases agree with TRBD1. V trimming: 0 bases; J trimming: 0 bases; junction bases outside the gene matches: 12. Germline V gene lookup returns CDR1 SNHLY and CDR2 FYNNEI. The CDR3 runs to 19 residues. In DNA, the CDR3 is TGTGCCAGCAGTGAAGCGCTGAGGGACAGGAACGAAGCTAACTATGGCTACACCTTC. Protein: CASSEALRDRNEANYGYTF.

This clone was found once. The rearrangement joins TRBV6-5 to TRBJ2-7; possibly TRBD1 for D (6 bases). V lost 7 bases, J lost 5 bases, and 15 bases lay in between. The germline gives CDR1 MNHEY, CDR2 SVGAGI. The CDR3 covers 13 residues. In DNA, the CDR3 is TGTGCCAGCACAAAAGGGGGTGTCGACGAGCAGTACTTC. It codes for CASTKGGVDEQYF.

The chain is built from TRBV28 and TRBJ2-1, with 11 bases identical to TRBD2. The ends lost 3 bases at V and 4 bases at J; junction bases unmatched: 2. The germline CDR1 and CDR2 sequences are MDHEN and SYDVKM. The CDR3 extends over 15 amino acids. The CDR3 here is CASSFGTSGYNEQFF. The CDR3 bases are TGTGCCAGCAGTTTCGGGACTAGCGGTTACAATGAGCAGTTCTTC.

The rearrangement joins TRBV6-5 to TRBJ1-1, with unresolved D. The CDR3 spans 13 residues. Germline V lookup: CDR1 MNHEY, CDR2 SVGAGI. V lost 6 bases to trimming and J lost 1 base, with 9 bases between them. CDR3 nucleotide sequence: TGTGCCAGCAGATTAACCAGGAACACTGAAGCTTTCTTT. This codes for CASRLTRNTEAFF.

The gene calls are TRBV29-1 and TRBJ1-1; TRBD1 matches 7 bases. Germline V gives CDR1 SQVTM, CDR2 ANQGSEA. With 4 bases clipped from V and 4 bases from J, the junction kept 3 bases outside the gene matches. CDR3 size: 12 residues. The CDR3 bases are TGCAGCGTTGGGGGACAGTCCACTGAAGCTTTCTTT. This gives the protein CSVGGQSTEAFF.

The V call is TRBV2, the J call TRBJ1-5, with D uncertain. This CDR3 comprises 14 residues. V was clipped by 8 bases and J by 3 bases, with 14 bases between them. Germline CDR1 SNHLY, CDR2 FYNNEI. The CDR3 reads CASGGRGANQPQHF. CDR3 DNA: TGTGCCAGCGGAGGTCGGGGTGCCAATCAGCCCCAGCATTTT.

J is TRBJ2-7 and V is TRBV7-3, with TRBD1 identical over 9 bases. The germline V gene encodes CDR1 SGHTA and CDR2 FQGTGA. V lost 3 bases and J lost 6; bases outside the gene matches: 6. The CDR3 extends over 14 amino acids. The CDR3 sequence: CASSLGTGSSEQYF. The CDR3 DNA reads TGTGCCAGCAGCTTGGGGACAGGGTCGTCCGAGCAGTACTTC.

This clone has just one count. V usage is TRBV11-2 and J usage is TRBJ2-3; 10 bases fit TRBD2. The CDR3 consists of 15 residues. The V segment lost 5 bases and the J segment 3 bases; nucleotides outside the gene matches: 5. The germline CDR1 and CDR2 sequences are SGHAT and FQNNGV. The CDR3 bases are TGTGCCAGCAGCCCTAGCGGGAGCTGGACAGATACGCAGTATTTT. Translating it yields CASSPSGSWTDTQYF.

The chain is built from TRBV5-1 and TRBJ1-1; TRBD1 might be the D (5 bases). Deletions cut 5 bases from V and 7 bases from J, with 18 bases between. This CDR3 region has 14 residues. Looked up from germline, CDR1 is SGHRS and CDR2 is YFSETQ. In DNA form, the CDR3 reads TGCGCCAGCAGACAAAGCGGGACGGCCCGTGAAGCTTTCTTT. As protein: CASRQSGTAREAFF.

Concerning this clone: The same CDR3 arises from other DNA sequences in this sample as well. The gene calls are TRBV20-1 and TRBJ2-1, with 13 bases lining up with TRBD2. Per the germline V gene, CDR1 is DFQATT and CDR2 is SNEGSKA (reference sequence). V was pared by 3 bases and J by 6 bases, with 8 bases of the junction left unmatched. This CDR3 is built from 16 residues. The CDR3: CSASLALAGGRNEQFF. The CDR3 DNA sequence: TGCAGTGCTAGTCTAGCACTAGCGGGGGGGCGCAATGAGCAGTTCTTC.

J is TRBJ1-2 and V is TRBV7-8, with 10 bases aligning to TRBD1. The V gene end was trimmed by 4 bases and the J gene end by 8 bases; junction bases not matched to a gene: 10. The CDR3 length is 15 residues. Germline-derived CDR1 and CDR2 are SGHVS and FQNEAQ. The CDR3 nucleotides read TGTGCCAGCAGCTCCTTGGACAGGGGGGCGGAAGGCTACACCTTC. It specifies CASSSLDRGAEGYTF.

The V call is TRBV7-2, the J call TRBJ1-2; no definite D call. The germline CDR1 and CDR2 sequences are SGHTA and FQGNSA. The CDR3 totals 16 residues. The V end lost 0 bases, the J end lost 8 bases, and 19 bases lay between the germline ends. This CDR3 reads CASSLAGGPSGRGYTF. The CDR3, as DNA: TGTGCCAGCAGCTTAGCGGGAGGTCCCAGCGGTCGGGGCTACACCTTC.

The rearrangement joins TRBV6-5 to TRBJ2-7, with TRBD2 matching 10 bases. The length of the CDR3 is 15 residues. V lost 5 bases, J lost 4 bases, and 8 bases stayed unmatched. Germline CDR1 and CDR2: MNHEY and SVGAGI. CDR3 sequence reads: CASSLAGVTLYEQYF. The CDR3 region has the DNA TGTGCCAGCAGTCTAGCGGGAGTGACCCTATACGAGCAGTACTTC.

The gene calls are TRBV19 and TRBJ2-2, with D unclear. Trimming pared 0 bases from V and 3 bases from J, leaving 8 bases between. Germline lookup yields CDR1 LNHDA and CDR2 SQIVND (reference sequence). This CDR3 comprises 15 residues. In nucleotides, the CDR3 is TGTGCCAGTAGTATAGAGGGCAGCTACACCGGGGAGCTGTTTTTT. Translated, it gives CASSIEGSYTGELFF.

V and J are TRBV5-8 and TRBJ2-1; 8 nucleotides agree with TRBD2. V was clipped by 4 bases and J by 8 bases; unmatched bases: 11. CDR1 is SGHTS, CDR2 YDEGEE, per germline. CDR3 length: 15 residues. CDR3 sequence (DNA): TGTGCCAGCAGCGCGGGACTAGTTAATAGCGATGAGCAGTTCTTC. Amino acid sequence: CASSAGLVNSDEQFF.

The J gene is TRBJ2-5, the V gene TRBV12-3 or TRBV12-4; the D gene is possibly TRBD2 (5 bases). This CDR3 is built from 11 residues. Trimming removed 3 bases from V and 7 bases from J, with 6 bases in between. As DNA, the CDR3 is TGTGCCAGCAGTTTGGAGGTGACCCAGTACTTC. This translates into CASSLEVTQYF.

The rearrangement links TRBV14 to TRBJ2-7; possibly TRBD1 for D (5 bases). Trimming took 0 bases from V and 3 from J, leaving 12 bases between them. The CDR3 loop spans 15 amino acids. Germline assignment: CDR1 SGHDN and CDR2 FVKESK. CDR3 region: CASSQEGQGFYEQYF. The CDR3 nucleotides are TGTGCCAGCAGCCAAGAAGGGCAGGGTTTCTACGAGCAGTACTTC.

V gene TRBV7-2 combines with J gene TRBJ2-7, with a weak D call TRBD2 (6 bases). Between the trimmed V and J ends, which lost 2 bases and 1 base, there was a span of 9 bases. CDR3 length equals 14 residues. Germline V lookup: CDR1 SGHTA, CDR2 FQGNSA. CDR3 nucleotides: TGTGCCAGCAGCTTAAGCGGGTTTTCCTACGAGCAGTACTTC. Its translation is CASSLSGFSYEQYF. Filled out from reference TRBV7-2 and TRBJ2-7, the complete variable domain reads GAGVSQSPSNKVTEKGKDVELRCDPISGHTALYWYRQSLGQGLEFLIYFQGNSAPDKSGLPSDRFSAERTGGSVSTLTIQRTQQEDSAVYLCASSLSGFSYEQYFGPGTRLTVT.

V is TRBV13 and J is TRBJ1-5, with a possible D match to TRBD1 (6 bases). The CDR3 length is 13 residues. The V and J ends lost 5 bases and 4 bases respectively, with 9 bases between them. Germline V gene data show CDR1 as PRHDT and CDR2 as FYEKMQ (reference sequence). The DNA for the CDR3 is TGTGCCAGCAGCCACGACAGGAATCAGCCCCAGCATTTT. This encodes CASSHDRNQPQHF.

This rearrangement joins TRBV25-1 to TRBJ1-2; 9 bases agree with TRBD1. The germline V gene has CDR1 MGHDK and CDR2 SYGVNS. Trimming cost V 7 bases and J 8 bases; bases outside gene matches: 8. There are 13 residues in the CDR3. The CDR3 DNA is TGTGCCAGCACCGAACAGGGGGCGAGAGGCTACACCTTC. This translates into CASTEQGARGYTF.

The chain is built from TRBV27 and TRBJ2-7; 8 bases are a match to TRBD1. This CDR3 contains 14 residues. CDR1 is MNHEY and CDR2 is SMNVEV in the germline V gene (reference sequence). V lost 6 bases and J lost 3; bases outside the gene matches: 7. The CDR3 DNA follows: TGTGCCAGCAGGCCGGACAGGGATTACTACGAGCAGTACTTC. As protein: CASRPDRDYYEQYF.